Shown below are 7 T cell receptor beta chains from a single sample sequenced in a study of cytomegalovirus exposure and HLA in healthy donors. PCR was performed using 60 Vbeta and 13 Jbeta primers. Profiling relied on immunoSEQ multiplex PCR, and the TCRdb table lists in-frame clones only, not all of them. This sample has about 140,000 clones, with 70% found just once. Sequences were obtained from PBMCs. The receptors derive from a woman aged 55-70 years in good health and CMV-seropositive.

The sample holds one count of this clone. J is TRBJ1-1 and V is TRBV10-3, with D possibly matching TRBD1 (6 bases). V was clipped by 10 bases and J by 0 bases, with 12 bases between them. Germline V gene lookup returns CDR1 ENHRY and CDR2 SYGVKD. The CDR3 is 13 residues long. The CDR3 sequence: CATRQEVNTEAFF. CDR3 nucleotides: TGTGCCACCCGACAGGAGGTGAACACTGAAGCTTTCTTT.

The chain links TRBV7-6 to TRBJ1-1; D is possibly TRBD1 (5 bases). This CDR3 region has 14 residues. CDR1 is SGHVS and CDR2 is FNYEAQ in the germline V gene. The V gene lost 8 bases and the J gene lost 1 base, with 14 bases spanning the gap. CDR3 protein: CASGYRIENTEAFF. CDR3 coding DNA: TGTGCCAGCGGGTACAGGATAGAGAACACTGAAGCTTTCTTT.

The chain uses TRBV7-9 and TRBJ1-1; TRBD1 matches 8 bases. Trimming took 3 bases from V and 4 from J; bases not matched to a gene: 1. There are 13 residues in the CDR3. In germline, CDR1 is SEHNR, CDR2 FQNEAQ (reference sequence). The CDR3 DNA reads TGTGCCAGCAGCTTCGACAGGGGCACTGAAGCTTTCTTT. It translates to CASSFDRGTEAFF. The whole variable domain, filled in from reference TRBV7-9 and TRBJ1-1, reads DTGVSQNPRHKITKRGQNVTFRCDPISEHNRLYWYRQTLGQGPEFLTYFQNEAQLEKSRLLSDRFSAERPKGSFSTLEIQRTEQGDSAMYLCASSFDRGTEAFFGQGTRLTVV.

J is TRBJ1-1 and V is TRBV29-1; D not certain. The V end was cut by 4 bases, the J end by 1 base, with 7 bases between. Germline values: CDR1 SQVTM, CDR2 ANQGSEA. This CDR3 region has 12 residues. The CDR3 spells CSVGSGNTEAFF. The DNA for the CDR3 is TGCAGCGTTGGGTCGGGGAACACTGAAGCTTTCTTT.

The rearrangement links TRBV25-1 to TRBJ2-1; TRBD1 matches 9 bases. From germline, CDR1 is MGHDK and CDR2 SYGVNS. Losses at the gene ends were 2 bases for V and 8 bases for J; bases not matched to a gene: 4. CDR3 length equals 14 residues. The DNA for the CDR3 is TGTGCCAGCAGTGAACCGGGACAGGGCCATGAGCAGTTCTTC. Translation gives CASSEPGQGHEQFF.

The chain links TRBV12-2 to TRBJ2-2; TRBD2, the table's D call, lacks a check against the DNA. TRBV12-2 is marked as a pseudogene. This CDR3 spans 13 amino acids. In DNA, the CDR3 is TGTGCAAGTCGCTTTAGATCCTCCGGGGAGCTGTTTTTT. Its protein is CASRFRSSGELFF.

The CDR3 DNA reads TGCGCCAGCAGCCCGGGGTTAGGGGAGACCCAGTACTTC. Translated, it gives CASSPGLGETQYF. This chain connects TRBV5-1 to TRBJ2-5; possible D gene TRBD2, 5 bases. The CDR3 length is 13 residues. The germline gives CDR1 SGHRS, CDR2 YFSETQ. Trimming pared 4 bases from V and 5 bases from J, leaving 12 bases between.